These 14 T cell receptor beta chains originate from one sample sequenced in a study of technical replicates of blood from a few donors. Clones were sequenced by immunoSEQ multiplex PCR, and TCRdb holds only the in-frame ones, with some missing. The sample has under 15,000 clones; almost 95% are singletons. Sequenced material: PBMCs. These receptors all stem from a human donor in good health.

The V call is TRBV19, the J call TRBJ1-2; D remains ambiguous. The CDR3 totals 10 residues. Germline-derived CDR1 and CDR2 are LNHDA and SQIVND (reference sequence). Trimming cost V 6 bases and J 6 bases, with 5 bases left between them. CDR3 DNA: TGTGCCAGTAGATTAAATGGCTACACCTTC. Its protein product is CASRLNGYTF.

The CDR3 loop reads CASSPGGTGPNTQYF. The DNA of the CDR3 is TGTGCCAGCAGTCCGGGAGGGACAGGGCCCAATACGCAGTATTTT. The V gene is TRBV11-3, the J gene TRBJ2-3, with a possible D match to TRBD1 (9 bases). Trimming took off 6 bases at V and 7 bases at J, with 20 bases between the two ends. Germline V CDR1 and CDR2: SGHNT, YENEEA. This CDR3 region has 15 residues. Full variable domain (missing parts from reference TRBV11-3 and TRBJ2-3): EAGVVQSPRYKIIEKKQPVAFWCNPISGHNTLYWYLQNLGQGPELLIRYENEEAVDDSQLPKDRFSAERLKGVDSTLKIQPAELGDSAVYLCASSPGGTGPNTQYFGPGTRLTVL.

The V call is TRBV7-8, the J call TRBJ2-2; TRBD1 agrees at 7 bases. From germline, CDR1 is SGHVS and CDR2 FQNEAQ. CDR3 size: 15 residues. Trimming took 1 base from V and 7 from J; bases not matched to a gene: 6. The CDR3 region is CASSLGPQGVGELFF. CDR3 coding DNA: TGTGCCAGCAGCTTAGGACCCCAGGGGGTCGGGGAGCTGTTTTTT.

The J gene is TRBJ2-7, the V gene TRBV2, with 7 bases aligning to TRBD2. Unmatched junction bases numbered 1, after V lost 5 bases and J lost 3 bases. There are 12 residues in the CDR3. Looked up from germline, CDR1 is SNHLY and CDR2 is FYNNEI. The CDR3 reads CASSSSGYEQYF. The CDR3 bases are TGTGCCAGCAGTTCTAGCGGCTACGAGCAGTACTTC.

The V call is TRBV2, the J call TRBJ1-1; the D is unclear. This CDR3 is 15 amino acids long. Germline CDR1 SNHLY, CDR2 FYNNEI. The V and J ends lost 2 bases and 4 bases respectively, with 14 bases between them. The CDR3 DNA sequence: TGTGCCAGCAGTGAAAAGGGAGAGGAGAGCACTGAAGCTTTCTTT. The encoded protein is CASSEKGEESTEAFF.

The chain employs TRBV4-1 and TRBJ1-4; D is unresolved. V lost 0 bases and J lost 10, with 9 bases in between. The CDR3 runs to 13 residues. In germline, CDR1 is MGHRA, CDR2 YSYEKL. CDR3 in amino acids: CASSQEVTGKLFF. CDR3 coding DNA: TGCGCCAGCAGCCAAGAGGTCACGGGAAAACTGTTTTTT.

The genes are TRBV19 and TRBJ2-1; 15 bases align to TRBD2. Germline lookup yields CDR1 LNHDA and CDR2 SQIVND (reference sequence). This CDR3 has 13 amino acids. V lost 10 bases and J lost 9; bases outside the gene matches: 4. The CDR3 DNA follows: TGTGCCACCGGGACTAGCGGGAGGTCTGAGCAGTTCTTC. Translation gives CATGTSGRSEQFF.

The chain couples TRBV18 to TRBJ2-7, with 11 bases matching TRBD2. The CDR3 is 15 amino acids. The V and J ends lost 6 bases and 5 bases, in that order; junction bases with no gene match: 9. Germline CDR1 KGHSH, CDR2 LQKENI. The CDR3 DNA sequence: TGTGCCAGCTCGCCGACTAGCGGGGCTCCCCACGAGCAGTACTTC. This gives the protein CASSPTSGAPHEQYF.

CDR3 sequence: CASSPGGTSGRNYNEQFF. The CDR3 DNA reads as TGTGCCAGCAGCCCTGGCGGGACTAGCGGGAGGAACTACAATGAGCAGTTCTTC. This rearrangement joins TRBV7-9 to TRBJ2-1, with 15 bases fitting TRBD2. V dropped 5 bases and J dropped 3; count of bases not matched to a gene: 8. The CDR3 runs 18 residues. CDR1 and CDR2 from the germline V gene are SEHNR and FQNEAQ (reference sequence).

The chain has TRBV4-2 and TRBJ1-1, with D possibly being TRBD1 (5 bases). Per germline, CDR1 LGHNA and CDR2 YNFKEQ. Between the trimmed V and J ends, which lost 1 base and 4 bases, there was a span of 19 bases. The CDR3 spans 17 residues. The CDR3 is CASSQGAQPGSITEAFF. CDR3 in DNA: TGTGCCAGCAGCCAAGGGGCCCAGCCAGGGTCTATCACTGAAGCTTTCTTT.

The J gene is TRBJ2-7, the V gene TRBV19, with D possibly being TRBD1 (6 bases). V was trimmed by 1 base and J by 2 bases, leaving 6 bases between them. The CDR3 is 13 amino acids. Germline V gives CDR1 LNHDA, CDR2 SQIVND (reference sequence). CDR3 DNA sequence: TGTGCCAGTAGTATAGGGACAGCCTACGAGCAGTACTTC. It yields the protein CASSIGTAYEQYF.

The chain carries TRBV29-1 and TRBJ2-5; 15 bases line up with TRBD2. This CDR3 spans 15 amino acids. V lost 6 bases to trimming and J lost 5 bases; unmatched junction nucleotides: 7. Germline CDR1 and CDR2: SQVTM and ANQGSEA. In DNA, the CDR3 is TGCAGCGTGCAAACCGGGACTAGCGGGGGGGAGACCCAGTACTTC. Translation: CSVQTGTSGGETQYF.

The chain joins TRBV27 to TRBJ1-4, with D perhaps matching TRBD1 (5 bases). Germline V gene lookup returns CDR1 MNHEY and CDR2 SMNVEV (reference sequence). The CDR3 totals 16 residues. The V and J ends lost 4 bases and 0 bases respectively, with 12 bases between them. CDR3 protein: CASSSTGVTTNEKLFF. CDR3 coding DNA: TGTGCCAGCAGTTCCACAGGTGTAACAACTAATGAAAAACTGTTTTTT.

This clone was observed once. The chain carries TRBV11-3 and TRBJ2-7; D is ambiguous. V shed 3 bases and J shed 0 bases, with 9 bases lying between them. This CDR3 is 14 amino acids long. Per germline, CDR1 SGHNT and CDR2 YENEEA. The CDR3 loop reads CASSFDTGSYEQYF. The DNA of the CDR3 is TGTGCCAGCAGCTTTGACACTGGCTCCTACGAGCAGTACTTC.